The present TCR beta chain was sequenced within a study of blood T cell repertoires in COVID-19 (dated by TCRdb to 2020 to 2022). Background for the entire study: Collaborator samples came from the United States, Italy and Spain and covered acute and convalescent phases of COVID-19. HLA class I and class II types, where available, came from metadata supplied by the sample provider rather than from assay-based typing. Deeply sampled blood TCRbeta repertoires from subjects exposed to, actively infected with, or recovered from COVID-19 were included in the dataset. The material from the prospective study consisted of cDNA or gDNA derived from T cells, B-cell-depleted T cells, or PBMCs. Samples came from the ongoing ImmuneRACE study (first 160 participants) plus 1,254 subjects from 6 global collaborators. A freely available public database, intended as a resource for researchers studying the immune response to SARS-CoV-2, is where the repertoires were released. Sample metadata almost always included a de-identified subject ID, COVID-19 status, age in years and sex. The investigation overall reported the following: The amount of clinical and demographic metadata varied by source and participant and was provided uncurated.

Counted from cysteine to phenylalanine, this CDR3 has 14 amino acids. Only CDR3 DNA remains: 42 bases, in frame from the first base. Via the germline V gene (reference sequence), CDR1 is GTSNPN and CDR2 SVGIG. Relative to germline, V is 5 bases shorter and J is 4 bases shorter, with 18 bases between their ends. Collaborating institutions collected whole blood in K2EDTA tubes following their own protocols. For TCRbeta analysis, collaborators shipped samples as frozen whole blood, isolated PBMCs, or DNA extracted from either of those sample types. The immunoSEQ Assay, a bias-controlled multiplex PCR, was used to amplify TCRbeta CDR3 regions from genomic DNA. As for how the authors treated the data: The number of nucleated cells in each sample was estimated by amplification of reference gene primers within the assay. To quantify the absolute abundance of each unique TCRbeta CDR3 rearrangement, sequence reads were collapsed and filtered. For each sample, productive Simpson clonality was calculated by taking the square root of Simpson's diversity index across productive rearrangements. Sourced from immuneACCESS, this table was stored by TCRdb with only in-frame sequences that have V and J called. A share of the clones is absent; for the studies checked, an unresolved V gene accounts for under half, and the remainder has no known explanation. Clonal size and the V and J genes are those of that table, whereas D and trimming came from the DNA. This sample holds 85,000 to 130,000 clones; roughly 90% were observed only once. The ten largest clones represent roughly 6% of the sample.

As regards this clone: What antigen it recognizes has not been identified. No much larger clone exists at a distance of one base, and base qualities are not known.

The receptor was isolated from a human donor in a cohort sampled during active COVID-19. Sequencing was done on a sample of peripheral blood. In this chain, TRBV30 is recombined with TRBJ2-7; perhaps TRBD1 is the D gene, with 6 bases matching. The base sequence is TGTGCCTGGGGGGCCATGGGGGCTAGGTACGAGCAGTACTTC. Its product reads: CAWGAMGARYEQYF.